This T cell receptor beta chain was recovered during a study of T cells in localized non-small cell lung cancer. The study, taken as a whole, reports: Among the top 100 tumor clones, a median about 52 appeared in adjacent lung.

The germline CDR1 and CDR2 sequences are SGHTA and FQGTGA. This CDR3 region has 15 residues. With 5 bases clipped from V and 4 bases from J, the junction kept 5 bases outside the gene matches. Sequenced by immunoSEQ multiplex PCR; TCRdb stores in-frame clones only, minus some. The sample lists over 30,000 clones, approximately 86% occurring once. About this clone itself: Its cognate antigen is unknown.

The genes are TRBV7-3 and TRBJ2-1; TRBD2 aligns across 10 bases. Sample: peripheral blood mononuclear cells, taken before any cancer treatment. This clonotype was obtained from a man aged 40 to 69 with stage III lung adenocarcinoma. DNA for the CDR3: TGTGCCAGCAGCGCCACTAGCGGGGCTTACAATGAGCAGTTCTTC. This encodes CASSATSGAYNEQFF. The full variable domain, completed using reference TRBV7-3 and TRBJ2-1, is GAGVSQTPSNKVTEKGKYVELRCDPISGHTALYWYRQSLGQGPEFLIYFQGTGAADDSGLPNDRFFAVRPEGSVSTLKIQRTERGDSAVYLCASSATSGAYNEQFFGPGTRLTVL.